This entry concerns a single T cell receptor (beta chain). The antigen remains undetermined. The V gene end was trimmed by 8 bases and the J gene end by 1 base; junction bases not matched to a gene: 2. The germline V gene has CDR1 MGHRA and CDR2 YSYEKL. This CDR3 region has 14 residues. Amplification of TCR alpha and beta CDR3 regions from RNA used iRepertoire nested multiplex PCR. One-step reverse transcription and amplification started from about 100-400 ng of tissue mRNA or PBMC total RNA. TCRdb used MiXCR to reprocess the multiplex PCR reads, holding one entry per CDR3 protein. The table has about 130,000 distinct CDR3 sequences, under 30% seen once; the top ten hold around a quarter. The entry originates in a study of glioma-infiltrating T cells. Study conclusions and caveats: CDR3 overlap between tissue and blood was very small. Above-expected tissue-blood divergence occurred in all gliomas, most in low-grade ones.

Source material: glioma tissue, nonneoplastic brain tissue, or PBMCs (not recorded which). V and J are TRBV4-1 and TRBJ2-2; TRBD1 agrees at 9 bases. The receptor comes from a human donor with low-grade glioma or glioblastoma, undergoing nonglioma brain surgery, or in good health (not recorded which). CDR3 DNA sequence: TGCGCCAGCCACAGGGGGCTGAACACCGGGGAGCTGTTTTTT. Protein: CASHRGLNTGELFF.